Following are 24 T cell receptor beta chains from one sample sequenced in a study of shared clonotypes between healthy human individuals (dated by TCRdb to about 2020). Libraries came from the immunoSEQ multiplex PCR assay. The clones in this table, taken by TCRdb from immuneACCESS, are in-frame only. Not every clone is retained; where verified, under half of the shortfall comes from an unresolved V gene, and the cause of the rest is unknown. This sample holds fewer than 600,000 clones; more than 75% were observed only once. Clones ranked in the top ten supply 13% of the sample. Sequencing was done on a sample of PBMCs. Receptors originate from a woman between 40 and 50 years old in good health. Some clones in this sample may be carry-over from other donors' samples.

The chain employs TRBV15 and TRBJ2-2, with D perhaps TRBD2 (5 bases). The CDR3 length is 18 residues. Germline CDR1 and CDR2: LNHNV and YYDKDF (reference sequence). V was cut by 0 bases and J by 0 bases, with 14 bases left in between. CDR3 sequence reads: CATSRDRFGVANTGELFF. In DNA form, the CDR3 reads TGTGCCACCAGCAGAGATCGATTCGGGGTCGCGAACACCGGGGAGCTGTTTTTT.

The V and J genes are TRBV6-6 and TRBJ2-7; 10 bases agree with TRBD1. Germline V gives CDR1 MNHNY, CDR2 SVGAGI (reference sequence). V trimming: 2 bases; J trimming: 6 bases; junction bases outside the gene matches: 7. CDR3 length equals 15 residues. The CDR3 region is CASSYGDRGGFEQYF. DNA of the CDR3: TGTGCCAGCAGTTACGGGGACAGGGGCGGGTTCGAGCAGTACTTC.

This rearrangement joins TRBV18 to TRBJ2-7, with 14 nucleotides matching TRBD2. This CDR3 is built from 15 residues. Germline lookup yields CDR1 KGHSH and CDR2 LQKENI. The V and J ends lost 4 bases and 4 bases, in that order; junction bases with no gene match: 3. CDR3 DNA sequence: TGTGCCAGCTCACTAGGACTAGCGGGAGGTTACGAGCAGTACTTC. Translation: CASSLGLAGGYEQYF.

The CDR3 nucleotides read TGTGCCAGCAGCCCAGACAGGGGTGAAGCTTTCTTT. Amino acid sequence: CASSPDRGEAFF. The J gene is TRBJ1-1, the V gene TRBV13, with 8 bases that match TRBD1. Germline lookup yields CDR1 PRHDT and CDR2 FYEKMQ (reference sequence). V lost 5 bases to trimming and J lost 7 bases; unmatched junction nucleotides: 3. The CDR3 totals 12 residues.

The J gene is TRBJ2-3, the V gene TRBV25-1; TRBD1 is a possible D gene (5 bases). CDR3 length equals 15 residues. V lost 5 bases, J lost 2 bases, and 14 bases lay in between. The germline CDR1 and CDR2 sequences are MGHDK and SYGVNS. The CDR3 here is CASSPRTRATDTQYF. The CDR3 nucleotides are TGTGCCAGCAGTCCGAGGACAAGAGCCACAGATACGCAGTATTTT.

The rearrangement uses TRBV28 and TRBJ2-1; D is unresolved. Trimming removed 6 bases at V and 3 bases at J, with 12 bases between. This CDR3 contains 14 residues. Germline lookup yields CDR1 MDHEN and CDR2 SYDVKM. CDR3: CASRPPRFYNEQFF. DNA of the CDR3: TGTGCCAGCAGACCTCCTCGTTTCTACAATGAGCAGTTCTTC.

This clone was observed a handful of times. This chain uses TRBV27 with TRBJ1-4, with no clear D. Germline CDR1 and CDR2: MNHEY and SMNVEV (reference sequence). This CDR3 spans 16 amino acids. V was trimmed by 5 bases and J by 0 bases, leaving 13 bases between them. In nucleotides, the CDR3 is TGTGCCAGCAGTCCCACCTACGTTGCAACTAATGAAAAACTGTTTTTT. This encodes CASSPTYVATNEKLFF.

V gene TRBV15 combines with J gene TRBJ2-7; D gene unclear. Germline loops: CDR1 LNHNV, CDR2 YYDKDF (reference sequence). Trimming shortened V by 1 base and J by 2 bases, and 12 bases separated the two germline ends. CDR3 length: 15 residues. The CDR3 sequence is CATSRAGVGTYEQYF. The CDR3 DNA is TGTGCCACCAGCAGAGCGGGTGTGGGGACCTACGAGCAGTACTTC.

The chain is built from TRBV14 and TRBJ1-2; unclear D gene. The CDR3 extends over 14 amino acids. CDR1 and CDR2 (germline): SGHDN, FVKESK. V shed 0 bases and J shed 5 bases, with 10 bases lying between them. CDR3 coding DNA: TGTGCCAGCAGCCAAGATAGTCCCGGATATGGCTACACCTTC. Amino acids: CASSQDSPGYGYTF.

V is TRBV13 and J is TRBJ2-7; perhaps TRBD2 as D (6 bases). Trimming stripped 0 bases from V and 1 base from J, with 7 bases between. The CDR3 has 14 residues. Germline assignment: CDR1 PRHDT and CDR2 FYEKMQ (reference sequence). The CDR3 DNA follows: TGTGCCAGCAGCTTAGGGGACTATTCCTACGAGCAGTACTTC. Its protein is CASSLGDYSYEQYF.

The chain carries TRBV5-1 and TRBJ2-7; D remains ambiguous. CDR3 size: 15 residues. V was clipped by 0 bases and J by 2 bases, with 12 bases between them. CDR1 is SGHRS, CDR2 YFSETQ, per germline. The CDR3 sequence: CASSLDGVGAYEQYF. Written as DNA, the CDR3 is TGCGCCAGCAGCTTGGATGGGGTTGGGGCCTACGAGCAGTACTTC.

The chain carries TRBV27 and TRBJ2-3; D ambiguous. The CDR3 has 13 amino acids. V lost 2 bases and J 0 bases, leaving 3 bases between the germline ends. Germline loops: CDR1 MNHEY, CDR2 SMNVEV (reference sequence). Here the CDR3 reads CASSLASTDTQYF. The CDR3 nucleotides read TGTGCCAGCAGTTTAGCGAGCACAGATACGCAGTATTTT.

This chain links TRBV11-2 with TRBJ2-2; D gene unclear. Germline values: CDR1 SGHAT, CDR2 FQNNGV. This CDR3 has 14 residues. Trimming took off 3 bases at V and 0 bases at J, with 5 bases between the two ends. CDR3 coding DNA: TGTGCCAGCAGCTTGGCCTCGAACACCGGGGAGCTGTTTTTT. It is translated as CASSLASNTGELFF. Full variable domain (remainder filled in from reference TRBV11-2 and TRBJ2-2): EAGVAQSPRYKIIEKRQSVAFWCNPISGHATLYWYQQILGQGPKLLIQFQNNGVVDDSQLPKDRFSAERLKGVDSTLKIQPAKLEDSAVYLCASSLASNTGELFFGEGSRLTVL.

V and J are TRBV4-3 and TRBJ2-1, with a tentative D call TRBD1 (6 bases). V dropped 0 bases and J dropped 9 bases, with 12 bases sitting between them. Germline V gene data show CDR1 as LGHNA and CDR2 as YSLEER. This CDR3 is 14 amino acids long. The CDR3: CASSQDWDKGEQFF. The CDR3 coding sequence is TGCGCCAGCAGCCAAGATTGGGACAAAGGTGAGCAGTTCTTC.

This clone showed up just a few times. The CDR3 loop is CASSSGDRFVPEAFF. The CDR3 DNA reads TGTGCCAGCAGCTCGGGAGACAGATTTGTCCCTGAAGCTTTCTTT. The chain carries TRBV5-4 and TRBJ1-1; the D gene is possibly TRBD1 (5 bases). Trimming pared 3 bases from V and 6 bases from J, leaving 18 bases between. CDR1 is SGHNT and CDR2 is YYREEE in the germline V gene (reference sequence). The CDR3 length is 15 residues.

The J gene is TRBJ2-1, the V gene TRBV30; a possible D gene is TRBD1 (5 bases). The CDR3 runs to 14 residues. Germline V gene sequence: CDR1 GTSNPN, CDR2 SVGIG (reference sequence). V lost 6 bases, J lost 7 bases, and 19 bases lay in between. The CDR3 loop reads CACTTRLGRNEQFF. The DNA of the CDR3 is TGTGCCTGTACCACCCGCTTGGGGCGGAATGAGCAGTTCTTC.

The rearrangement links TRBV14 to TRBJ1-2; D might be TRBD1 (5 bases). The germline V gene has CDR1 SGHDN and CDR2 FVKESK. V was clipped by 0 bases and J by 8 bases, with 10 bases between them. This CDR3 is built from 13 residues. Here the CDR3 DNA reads TGTGCCAGCAGCCAAGAGTTAGGGGAAGGCTACACCTTC. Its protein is CASSQELGEGYTF.

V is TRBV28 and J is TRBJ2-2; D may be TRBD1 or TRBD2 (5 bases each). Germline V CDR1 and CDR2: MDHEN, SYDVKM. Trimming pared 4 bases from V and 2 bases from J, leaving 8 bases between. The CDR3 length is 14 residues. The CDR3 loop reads CASSWGFNTGELFF. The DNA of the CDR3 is TGTGCCAGCAGTTGGGGGTTTAACACCGGGGAGCTGTTTTTT.

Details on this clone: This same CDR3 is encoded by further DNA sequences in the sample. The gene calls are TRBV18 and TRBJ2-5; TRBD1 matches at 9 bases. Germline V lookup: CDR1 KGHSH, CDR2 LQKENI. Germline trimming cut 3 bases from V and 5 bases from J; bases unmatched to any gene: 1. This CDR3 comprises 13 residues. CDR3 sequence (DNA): TGTGCCAGCTCACCGGACAGGGGCGAGACCCAGTACTTC. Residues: CASSPDRGETQYF.

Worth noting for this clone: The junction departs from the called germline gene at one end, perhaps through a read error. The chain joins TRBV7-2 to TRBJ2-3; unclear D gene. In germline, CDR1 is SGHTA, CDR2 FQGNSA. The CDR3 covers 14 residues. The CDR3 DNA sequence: TGTGCCAGCAGCTCTCAGCGACACACAGATATGCAGTATTTT. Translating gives CASSSQRHTDMQYF. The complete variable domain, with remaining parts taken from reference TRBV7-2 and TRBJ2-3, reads GAGVSQSPSNKVTEKGKDVELRCDPISGHTALYWYRQSLGQGLEFLIYFQGNSAPDKSGLPSDRFSAERTGGSVSTLTIQRTQQEDSAVYLCASSSQRHTDMQYFGPGTRLTVL.

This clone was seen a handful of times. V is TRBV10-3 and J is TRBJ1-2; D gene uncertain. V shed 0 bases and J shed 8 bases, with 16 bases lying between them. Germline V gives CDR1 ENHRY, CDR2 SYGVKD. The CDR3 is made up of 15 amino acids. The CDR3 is CAISESREDPKGYTF. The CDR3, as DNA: TGTGCCATCAGTGAGTCTAGGGAGGACCCTAAGGGCTACACCTTC.

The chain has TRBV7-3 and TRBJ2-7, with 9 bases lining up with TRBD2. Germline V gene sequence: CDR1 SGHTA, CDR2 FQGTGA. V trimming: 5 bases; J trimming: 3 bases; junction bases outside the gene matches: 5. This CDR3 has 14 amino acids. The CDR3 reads CASSPIAGVYEQYF. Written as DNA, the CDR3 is TGTGCCAGCAGCCCTATAGCGGGAGTCTACGAGCAGTACTTC.

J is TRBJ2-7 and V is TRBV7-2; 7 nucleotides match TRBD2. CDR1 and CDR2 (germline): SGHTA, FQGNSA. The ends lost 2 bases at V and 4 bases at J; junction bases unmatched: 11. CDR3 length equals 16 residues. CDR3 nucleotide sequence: TGTGCCAGCAGCTTACGGGAGCGGGGATTCCCTTACGAGCAGTACTTC. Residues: CASSLRERGFPYEQYF.

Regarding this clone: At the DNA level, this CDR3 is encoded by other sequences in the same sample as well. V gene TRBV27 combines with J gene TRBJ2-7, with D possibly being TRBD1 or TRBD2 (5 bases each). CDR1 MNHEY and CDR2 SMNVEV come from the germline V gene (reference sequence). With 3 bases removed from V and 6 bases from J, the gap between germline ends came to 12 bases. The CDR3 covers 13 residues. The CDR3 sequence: CASSFRDRGEQYF. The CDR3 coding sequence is TGTGCCAGCAGTTTCCGGGACCGGGGCGAGCAGTACTTC.